This TCR beta chain was recovered during a study of shared clonotypes between healthy human individuals. CD45RO-negative cells were positively selected for CCR7, leaving out terminally differentiated effector memory CD45RA+ cells. Trimming removed 4 bases from V and 7 bases from J, with 14 bases in between. Looked up from germline, CDR1 is SGHRS and CDR2 is YFSETQ. The CDR3 runs to 13 residues. Here immunoSEQ multiplex PCR was the method, and the copy in TCRdb shows in-frame clones only, minus some. The table has over 750,000 clones, around 96% seen once. Specimen: naive CD8+ T cells sorted from blood. This rearrangement joins TRBV5-1 to TRBJ1-1; D possibly corresponds to TRBD1 (6 bases). The clonotype was recovered from a young man in good health. This CDR3 reads CASSPPQGNEAFF. The DNA of the CDR3 is TGCGCCAGCAGCCCCCCCCAGGGGAATGAAGCTTTCTTT.